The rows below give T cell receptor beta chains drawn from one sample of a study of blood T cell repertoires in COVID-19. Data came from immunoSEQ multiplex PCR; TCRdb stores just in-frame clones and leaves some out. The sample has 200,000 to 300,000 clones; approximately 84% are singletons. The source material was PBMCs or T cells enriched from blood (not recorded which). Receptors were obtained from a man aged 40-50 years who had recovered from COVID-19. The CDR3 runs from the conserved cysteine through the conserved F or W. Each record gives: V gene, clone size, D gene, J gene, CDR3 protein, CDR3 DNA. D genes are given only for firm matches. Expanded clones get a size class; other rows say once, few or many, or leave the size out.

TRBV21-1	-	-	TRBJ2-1	CASSKAGEITYNEQFF	TGTGCCAGCAGCAAAGCAGGGGAAATTACTTACAATGAGCAGTTCTTC
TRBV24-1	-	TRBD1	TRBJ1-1	CATSDSGTGVDTEAFF	TGTGCCACCAGTGATTCCGGGACAGGGGTCGACACTGAAGCTTTCTTT
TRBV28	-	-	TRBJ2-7	CATSRSRRTYEQYF	TGTGCCACATCGAGGTCTCGGCGGACCTACGAGCAGTACTTC
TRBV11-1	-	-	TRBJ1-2	CASSPGQGYTF	TGTGCCAGCAGCCCTGGACAGGGCTACACCTTC
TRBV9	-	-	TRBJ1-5	CASSVEGVNQPQHF	TGTGCCAGCAGCGTAGAAGGGGTCAATCAGCCCCAGCATTTT
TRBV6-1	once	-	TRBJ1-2	CASSPAGLSSGYTF	TGTGCCAGCAGCCCGGCGGGGTTGTCGTCTGGCTACACCTTC
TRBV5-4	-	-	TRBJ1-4	CASSFAGNEKLFF	TGTGCCAGCAGCTTTGCAGGGAATGAAAAACTGTTTTTT
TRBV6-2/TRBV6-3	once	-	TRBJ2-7	CASSFSASSVPSSYEQYF	TGTGCCAGCAGTTTTTCGGCTTCTAGCGTCCCCAGCTCCTACGAGCAGTACTTC
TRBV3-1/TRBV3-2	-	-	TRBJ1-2	CASSQGGEDGGYTF	TGTGCCAGCAGCCAAGGGGGGGAGGATGGAGGCTACACCTTC
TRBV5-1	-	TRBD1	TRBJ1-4	CASSDGQGLHEKLFF	TGCGCCAGCAGTGACGGACAGGGGTTGCATGAAAAACTGTTTTTT
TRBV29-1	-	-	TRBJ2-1	CSVEDNQGNDEQFF	TGCAGCGTTGAAGATAATCAGGGGAACGATGAGCAGTTCTTC
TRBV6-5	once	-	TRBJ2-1	CASNAADQHNEQFF	TGTGCCAGCAACGCAGCGGACCAGCACAATGAGCAGTTCTTC
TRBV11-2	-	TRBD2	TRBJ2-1	CASSLQYGTTHNEQFF	TGTGCCAGCAGCCTACAATACGGGACTACACACAATGAGCAGTTCTTC
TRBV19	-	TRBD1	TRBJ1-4	CASSGTGGGGKLFF	TGTGCCAGTAGCGGGACAGGGGGCGGGGGAAAACTGTTTTTT
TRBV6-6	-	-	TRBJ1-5	CASSTDNQPQHF	TGTGCCAGCAGTACCGACAACCAGCCCCAGCATTTT
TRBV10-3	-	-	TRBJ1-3	CATKPGDSGNTIYF	TGTGCCACCAAGCCAGGCGACTCTGGAAACACCATATATTTT
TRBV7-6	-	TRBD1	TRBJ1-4	CASSLTTGVGEKLFF	TGTGCCAGCAGCTTAACCACAGGGGTTGGGGAAAAACTGTTTTTT
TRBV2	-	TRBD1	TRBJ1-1	CASSESRGRNTEAFF	TGTGCCAGCAGTGAAAGCAGGGGGCGCAACACTGAAGCTTTCTTT
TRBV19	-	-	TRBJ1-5	CASTHPSSDSNQPQHF	TGTGCCAGCACACACCCTTCGTCGGACTCCAATCAGCCCCAGCATTTT
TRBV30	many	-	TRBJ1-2	CAWSREGVGYGYTF	TGTGCCTGGTCGAGGGAGGGTGTGGGCTATGGCTACACCTTC
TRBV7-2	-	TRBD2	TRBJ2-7	CASSLTRAGAHEQYF	TGTGCCAGCAGCCTAACCCGAGCGGGAGCACACGAGCAGTACTTC
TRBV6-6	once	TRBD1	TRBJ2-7	CASSRSKGQPQHEQYF	TGTGCCAGCAGTCGATCGAAGGGACAGCCCCAGCACGAGCAGTACTTC
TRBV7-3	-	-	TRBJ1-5	CASSLLWNQPQHF	TGTGCCAGCAGCTTACTATGGAATCAGCCCCAGCATTTT
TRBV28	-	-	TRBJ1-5	CASSFPDRENQPQHF	TGTGCCAGCAGTTTTCCTGATAGGGAGAATCAGCCCCAGCATTTT
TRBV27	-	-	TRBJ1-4	CASRTPAGPNEKLFF	TGTGCCAGCAGAACGCCGGCAGGGCCTAATGAAAAACTGTTTTTT
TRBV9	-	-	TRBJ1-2	CASSVGRVGYTF	TGTGCCAGCAGCGTAGGCAGGGTCGGCTACACCTTC
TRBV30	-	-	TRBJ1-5	CAWSPGEQPQHF	TGTGCCTGGAGCCCGGGGGAGCAGCCCCAGCATTTT
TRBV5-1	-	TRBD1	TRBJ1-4	CASSFLQGAEKLFF	TGCGCCAGCAGCTTTTTACAGGGGGCAGAAAAACTGTTTTTT